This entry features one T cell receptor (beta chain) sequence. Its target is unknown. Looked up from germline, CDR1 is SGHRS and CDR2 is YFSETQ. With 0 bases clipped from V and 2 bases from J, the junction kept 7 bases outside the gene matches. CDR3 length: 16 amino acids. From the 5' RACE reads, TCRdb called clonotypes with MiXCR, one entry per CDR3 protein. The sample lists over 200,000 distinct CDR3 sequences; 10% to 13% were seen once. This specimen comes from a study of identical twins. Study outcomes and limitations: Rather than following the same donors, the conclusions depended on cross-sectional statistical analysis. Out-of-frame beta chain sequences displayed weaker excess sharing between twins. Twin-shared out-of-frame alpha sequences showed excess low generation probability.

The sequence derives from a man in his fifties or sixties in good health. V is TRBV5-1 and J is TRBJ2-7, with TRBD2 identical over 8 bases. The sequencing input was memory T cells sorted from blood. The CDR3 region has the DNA TGCGCCAGCAGCTTGGACTCTAGCGGGCCAACCTACGAGCAGTACTTC. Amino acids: CASSLDSSGPTYEQYF.